The present TCR beta chain was sequenced within a study of blood T cells in healthy people across ages. Overall study findings and caveats: Diversity of TCR beta per million T cells declined in a roughly linear way with age. Estimated diversity that came from one million T cells was considered an underestimate.

About this clonotype: Its antigen is still unknown.

The use of a sample-barcoded 5' primer and a J-beta primer mix characterized a second PCR of 7 to 11 cycles. A template-switch adaptor containing 12 random nucleotides labeled each cDNA molecule. Via MiXCR, TCRdb re-called the 5' RACE reads, giving one row per CDR3 protein. Of 1.5 million to 2 million distinct CDR3 sequences listed, around 50% are singletons. Germline loops: CDR1 SGHKS, CDR2 YYEKEE (reference sequence). Trimming pared 2 bases from V and 0 bases from J, leaving 12 bases between. CDR3 length: 17 amino acids. Sequenced: blood. The sequence was obtained from a middle-aged woman in good health. The chain uses TRBV5-5 and TRBJ2-6; D is uncertain. The CDR3 sequence: CASSFQGAPSGANVLTF. The CDR3 nucleotides read TGTGCCAGCAGCTTCCAAGGAGCGCCCTCTGGGGCCAACGTCCTGACTTTC.